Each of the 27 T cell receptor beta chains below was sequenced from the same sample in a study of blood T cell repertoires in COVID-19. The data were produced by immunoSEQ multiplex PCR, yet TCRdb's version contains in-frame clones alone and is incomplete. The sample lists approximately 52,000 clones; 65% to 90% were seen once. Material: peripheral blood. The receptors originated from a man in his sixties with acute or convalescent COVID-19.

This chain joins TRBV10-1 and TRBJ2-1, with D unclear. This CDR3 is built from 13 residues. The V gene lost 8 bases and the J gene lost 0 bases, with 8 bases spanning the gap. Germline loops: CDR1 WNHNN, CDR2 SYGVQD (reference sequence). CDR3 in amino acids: CASSLSSYNEQFF. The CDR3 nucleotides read TGCGCCAGCTCGCTGAGCTCCTACAATGAGCAGTTCTTC.

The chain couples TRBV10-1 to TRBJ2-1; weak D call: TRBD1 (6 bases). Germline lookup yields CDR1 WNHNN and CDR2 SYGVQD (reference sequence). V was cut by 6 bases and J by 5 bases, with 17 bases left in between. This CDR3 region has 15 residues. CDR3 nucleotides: TGCGCCAGCAGATCTACAGGGTCTGTAAACAATGAGCAGTTCTTC. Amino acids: CASRSTGSVNNEQFF.

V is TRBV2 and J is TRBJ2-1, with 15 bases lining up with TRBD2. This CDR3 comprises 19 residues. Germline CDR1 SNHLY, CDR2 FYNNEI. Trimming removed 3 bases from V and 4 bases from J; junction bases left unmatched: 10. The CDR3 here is CASSERGLAGGGLYNEQFF. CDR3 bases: TGTGCCAGCAGTGAGAGGGGACTAGCGGGAGGCGGCCTATACAATGAGCAGTTCTTC.

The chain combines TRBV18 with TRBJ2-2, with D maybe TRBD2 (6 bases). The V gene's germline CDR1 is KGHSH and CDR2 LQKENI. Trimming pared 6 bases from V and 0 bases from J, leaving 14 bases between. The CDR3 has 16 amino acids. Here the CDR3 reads CASSPGGETNTGELFF. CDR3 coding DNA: TGTGCCAGCTCGCCGGGCGGGGAAACGAACACCGGGGAGCTGTTTTTT.

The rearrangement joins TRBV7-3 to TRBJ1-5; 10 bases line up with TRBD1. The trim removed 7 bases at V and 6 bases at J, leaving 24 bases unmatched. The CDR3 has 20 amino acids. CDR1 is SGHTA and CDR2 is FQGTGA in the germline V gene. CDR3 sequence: CASIKSCRIGRQGARQPQHF. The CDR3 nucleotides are TGTGCCAGCATCAAATCATGTCGGATCGGCCGACAGGGGGCGCGTCAGCCCCAGCATTTT.

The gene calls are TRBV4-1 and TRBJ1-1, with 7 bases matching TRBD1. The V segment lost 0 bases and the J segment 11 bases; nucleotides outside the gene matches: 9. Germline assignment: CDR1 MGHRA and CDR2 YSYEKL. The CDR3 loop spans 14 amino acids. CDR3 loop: CASSQDRGNIGAFF. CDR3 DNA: TGCGCCAGCAGCCAAGACAGGGGGAATATTGGGGCTTTCTTT.

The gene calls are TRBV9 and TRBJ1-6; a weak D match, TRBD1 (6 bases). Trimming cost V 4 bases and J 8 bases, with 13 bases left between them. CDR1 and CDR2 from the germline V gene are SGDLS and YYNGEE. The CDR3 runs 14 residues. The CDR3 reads CASSPTGTYSPLHF. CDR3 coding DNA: TGTGCCAGCAGCCCCACAGGGACCTATTCACCCCTCCACTTT.

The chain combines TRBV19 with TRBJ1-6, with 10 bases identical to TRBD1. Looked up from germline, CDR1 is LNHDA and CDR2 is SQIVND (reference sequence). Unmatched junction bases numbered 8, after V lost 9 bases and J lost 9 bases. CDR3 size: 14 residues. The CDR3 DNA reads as TGTGCCAGCTCTGGACAGGGGGTCGCTTCACCCCTCCACTTT. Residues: CASSGQGVASPLHF.

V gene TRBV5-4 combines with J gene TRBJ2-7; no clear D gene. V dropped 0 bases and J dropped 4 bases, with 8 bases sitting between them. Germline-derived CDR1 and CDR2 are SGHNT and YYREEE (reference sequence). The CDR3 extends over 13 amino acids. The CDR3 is CASSLDGIYEQYF. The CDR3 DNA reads TGTGCCAGCAGCTTGGACGGTATATACGAGCAGTACTTC.

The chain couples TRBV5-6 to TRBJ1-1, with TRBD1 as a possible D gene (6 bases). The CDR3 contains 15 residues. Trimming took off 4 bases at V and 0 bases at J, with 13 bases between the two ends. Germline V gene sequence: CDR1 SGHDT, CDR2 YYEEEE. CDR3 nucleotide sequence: TGTGCCAGCAGCCGGCTGACAGGACTGAACACTGAAGCTTTCTTT. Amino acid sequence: CASSRLTGLNTEAFF.

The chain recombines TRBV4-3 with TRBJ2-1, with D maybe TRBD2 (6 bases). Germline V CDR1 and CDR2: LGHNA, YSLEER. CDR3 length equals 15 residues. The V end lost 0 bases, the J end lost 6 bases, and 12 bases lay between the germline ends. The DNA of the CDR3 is TGCGCCAGCAGCCAAGAAGGACGGACTATCAATGAGCAGTTCTTC. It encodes CASSQEGRTINEQFF.

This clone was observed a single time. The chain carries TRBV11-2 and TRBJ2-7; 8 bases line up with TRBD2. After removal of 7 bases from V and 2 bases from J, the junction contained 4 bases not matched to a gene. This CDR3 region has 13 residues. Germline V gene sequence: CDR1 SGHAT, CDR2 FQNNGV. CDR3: CASTAGVPYEQYF. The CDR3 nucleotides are TGTGCCAGCACAGCGGGGGTCCCCTACGAGCAGTACTTC.

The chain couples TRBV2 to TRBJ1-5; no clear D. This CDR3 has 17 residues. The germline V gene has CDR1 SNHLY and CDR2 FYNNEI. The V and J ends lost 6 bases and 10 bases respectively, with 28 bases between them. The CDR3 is CASRPQLSGGPLDPQHF. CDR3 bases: TGTGCCAGCAGGCCCCAATTGTCTGGCGGGCCCCTGGACCCCCAGCATTTT. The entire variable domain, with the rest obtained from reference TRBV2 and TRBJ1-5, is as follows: EPEVTQTPSHQVTQMGQEVILRCVPISNHLYFYWYRQILGQKVEFLVSFYNNEISEKSEIFDDQFSVERPDGSNFTLKIRSTKLEDSAMYFCASRPQLSGGPLDPQHFGDGTRLSIL.

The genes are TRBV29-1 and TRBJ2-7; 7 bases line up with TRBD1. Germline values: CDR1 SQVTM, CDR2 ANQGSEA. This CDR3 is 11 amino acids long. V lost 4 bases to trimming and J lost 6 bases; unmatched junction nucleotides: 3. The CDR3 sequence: CSVGQGSEQYF. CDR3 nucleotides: TGCAGCGTTGGACAGGGATCCGAGCAGTACTTC.

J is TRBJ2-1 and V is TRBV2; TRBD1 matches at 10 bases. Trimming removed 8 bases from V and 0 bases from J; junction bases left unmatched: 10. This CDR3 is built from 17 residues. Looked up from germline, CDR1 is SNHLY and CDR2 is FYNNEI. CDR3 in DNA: TGTGCCAGCGATGAGACAGGGGGCCCAAACTCCTACAATGAGCAGTTCTTC. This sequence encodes CASDETGGPNSYNEQFF.

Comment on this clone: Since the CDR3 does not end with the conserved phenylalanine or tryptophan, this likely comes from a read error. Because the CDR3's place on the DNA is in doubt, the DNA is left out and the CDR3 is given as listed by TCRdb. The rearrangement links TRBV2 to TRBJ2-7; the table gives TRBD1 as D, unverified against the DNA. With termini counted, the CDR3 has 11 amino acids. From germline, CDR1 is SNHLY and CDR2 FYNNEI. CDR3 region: CASRRGDRGSI.

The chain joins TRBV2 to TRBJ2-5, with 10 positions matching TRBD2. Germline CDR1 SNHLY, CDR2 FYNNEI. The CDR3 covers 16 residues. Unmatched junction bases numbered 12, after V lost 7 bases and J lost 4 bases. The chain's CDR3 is CASIEIIRTSGETQYF. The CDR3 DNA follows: TGTGCCAGCATTGAGATTATTAGGACTAGCGGAGAGACCCAGTACTTC.

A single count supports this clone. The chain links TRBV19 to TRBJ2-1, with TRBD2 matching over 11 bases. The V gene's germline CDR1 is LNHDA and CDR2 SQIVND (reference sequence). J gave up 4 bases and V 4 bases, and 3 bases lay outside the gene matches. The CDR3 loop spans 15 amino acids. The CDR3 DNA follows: TGTGCCAGTAGTACCGGGACTAGCGGTTACAATGAGCAGTTCTTC. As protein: CASSTGTSGYNEQFF.

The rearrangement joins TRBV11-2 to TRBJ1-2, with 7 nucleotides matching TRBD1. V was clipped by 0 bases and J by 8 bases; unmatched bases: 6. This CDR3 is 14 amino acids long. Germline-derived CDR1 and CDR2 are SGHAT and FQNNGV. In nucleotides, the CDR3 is TGTGCCAGCAGCTTAGACCGACAGGGATGGGGCTACACCTTC. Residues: CASSLDRQGWGYTF.

CDR3 residues: CATQGRSSYNEQFF. The CDR3 nucleotides are TGTGCCACACAGGGCAGGAGCTCCTACAATGAGCAGTTCTTC. The gene calls are TRBV19 and TRBJ2-1, with a possible D match to TRBD1 (6 bases). Germline-derived CDR1 and CDR2 are LNHDA and SQIVND (reference sequence). CDR3 size: 14 residues. Trimming left V 10 bases short and J 0 bases short, with 13 bases between. The full variable domain, rest sourced from reference TRBV19 and TRBJ2-1, is DGGITQSPKYLFRKEGQNVTLSCEQNLNHDAMYWYRQDPGQGLRLIYYSQIVNDFQKGDIAEGYSVSREKKESFPLTVTSAQKNPTAFYLCATQGRSSYNEQFFGPGTRLTVL.

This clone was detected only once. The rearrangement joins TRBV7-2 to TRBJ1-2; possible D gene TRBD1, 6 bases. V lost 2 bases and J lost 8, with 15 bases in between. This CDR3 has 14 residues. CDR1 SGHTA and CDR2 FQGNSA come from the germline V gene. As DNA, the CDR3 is TGTGCCAGCAGCTTAAAGTACAGGGTAGAAGGCTACACCTTC. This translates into CASSLKYRVEGYTF.

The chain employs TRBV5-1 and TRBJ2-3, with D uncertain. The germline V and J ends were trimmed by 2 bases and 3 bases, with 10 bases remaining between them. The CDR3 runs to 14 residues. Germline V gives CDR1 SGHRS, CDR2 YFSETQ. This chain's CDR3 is CASSLFPTTDTQYF. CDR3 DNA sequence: TGCGCCAGCAGCTTATTCCCAACAACAGATACGCAGTATTTT.

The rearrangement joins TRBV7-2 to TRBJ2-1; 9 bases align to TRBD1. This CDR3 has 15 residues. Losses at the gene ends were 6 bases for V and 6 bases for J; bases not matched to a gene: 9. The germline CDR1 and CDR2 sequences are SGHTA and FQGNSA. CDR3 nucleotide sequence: TGTGCCAGCAGGACAACAGGGGGCGGTACCAATGAGCAGTTCTTC. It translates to CASRTTGGGTNEQFF.

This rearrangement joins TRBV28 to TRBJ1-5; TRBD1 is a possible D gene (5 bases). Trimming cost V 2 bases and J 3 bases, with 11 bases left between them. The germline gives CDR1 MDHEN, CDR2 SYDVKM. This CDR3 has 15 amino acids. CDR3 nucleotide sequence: TGTGCCAGCAGTTTACAATCAGGGAACAATCAGCCCCAGCATTTT. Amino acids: CASSLQSGNNQPQHF.

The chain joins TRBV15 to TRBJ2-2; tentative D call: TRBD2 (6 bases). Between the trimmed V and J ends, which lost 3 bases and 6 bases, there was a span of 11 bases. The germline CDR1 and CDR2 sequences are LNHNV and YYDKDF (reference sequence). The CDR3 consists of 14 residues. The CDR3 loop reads CATSRGDFAGELFF. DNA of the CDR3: TGTGCCACCAGCAGGGGGGACTTCGCCGGGGAGCTGTTTTTT.

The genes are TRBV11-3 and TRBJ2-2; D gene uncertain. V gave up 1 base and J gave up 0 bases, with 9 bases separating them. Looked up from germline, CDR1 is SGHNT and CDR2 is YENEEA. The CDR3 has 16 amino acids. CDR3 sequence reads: CASSLGLAANTGELFF. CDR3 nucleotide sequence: TGTGCCAGCAGCTTAGGGCTGGCAGCGAACACCGGGGAGCTGTTTTTT.

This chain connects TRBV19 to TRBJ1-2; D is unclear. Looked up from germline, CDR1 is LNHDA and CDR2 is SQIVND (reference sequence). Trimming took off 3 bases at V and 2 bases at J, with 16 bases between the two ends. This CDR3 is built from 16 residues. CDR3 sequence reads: CASSILGAGVNYGYTF. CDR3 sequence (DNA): TGTGCCAGTAGTATTTTAGGAGCGGGCGTGAACTATGGCTACACCTTC.